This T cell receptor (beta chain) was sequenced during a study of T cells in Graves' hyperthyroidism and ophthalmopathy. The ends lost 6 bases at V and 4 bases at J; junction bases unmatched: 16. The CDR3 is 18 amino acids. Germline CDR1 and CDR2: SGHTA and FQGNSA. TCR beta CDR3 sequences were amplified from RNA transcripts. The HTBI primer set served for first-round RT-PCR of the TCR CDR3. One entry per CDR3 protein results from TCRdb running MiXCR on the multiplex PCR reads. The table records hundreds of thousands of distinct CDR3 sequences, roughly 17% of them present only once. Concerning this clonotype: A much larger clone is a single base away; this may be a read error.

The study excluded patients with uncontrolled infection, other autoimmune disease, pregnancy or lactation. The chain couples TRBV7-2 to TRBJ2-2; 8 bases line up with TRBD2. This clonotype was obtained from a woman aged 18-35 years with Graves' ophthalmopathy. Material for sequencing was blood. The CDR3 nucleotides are TGTGCCAGCAGGTTATATGTTCAAAGCGGGGGTGGCACCGGGGAGCTGTTTTTT. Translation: CASRLYVQSGGGTGELFF.